The TCR beta chain under discussion was sequenced for a study of T cell responses to AZD1222 COVID-19 vaccine. The CDR3 contains 17 residues. The germline gives CDR1 SGDLS, CDR2 YYNGEE. Deletions cut 4 bases from V and 3 bases from J, with 22 bases between. Sequencing used immunoSEQ multiplex PCR; TCRdb keeps in-frame clones, though not all of them. The sample has about 97,000 clones, roughly nine tenths seen once. Findings and limits, study-wide: Donors skewed white British and female; clonal diversity was possibly underestimated.

About this clone itself: Its antigen is still unknown.

The sequence was obtained from an adult in good health. The chain recombines TRBV9 with TRBJ1-1; no clear D. Sequenced material: peripheral blood, taken on day 0 of AZD1222 vaccination. The CDR3 here is CASSPAKPDRKDTEAFF. DNA for the CDR3: TGTGCCAGCAGCCCAGCAAAGCCGGATAGAAAGGACACTGAAGCTTTCTTT.